The following is a T cell receptor (beta chain) sequence with its context. These data are taken from a study of shared clonotypes between healthy human individuals. About the research overall: Every donor yielded three CD4 naive, three CD4 memory, two CD8 naive and one CD8 memory plate.

The CDR3 extends over 16 amino acids. Trimming cost V 0 bases and J 6 bases, with 17 bases left between them. Germline values: CDR1 SQVTM, CDR2 ANQGSEA. At a deep level, the assay was run. In the original analysis: Filtering differed since immunoSEQ provided only junctions, with no quality scores. The data were produced by immunoSEQ multiplex PCR, yet TCRdb's version contains in-frame clones alone and is incomplete. The V and J calls and clone size are taken from that table; D and trimming were inferred from the DNA. The sample records approximately 1.4 million clones, approximately 98% being singletons.

The chain recombines TRBV29-1 with TRBJ2-2, with no clear D. This receptor was taken from a man aged 25-45 years in good health. Sequencing was performed on naive CD4+ T cells sorted from blood. Subset of the sample: CD45RA+ positively selected. The DNA of the CDR3 is TGCAGCGTTGAAGACGGAGTACCTAGTAACGCCGGGGAGCTGTTTTTT. Its protein product is CSVEDGVPSNAGELFF.